Presented here are 21 T cell receptor beta chains from one specimen sequenced in a study of cytomegalovirus exposure and HLA in healthy donors. Vbeta (60) and Jbeta (13) primers were used in the PCR. TCRdb's table, derived via immunoSEQ multiplex PCR, lists solely in-frame clones and lacks some. The sample includes around 170,000 clones, 82% seen only once; the top ten take around 0.52%. Sequencing was done on a sample of PBMCs. Source of these receptors: a woman between 50 and 59 years old in good health and CMV-seronegative.

V usage is TRBV6-6 and J usage is TRBJ2-2; D is ambiguous. The length of the CDR3 is 14 residues. V lost 5 bases, J lost 4 bases, and 11 bases lay in between. The germline CDR1 and CDR2 sequences are MNHNY and SVGAGI (reference sequence). CDR3 residues: CASSQDLPTGELFF. The DNA for the CDR3 is TGTGCCAGCAGTCAAGACTTACCCACCGGGGAGCTGTTTTTT.

The V gene is TRBV4-1, the J gene TRBJ2-3; 12 bases map to TRBD1. V was pared by 5 bases and J by 3 bases, with 9 bases of the junction left unmatched. Germline CDR1 is MGHRA and CDR2 is YSYEKL. The CDR3 has 17 amino acids. DNA of the CDR3: TGCGCCAGCAGCAACGACGGGACAGGGGGCGAAACAGATACGCAGTATTTT. Translating gives CASSNDGTGGETDTQYF.

In its sample, this clone was seen once. The CDR3 loop is CASSLAGQGTGEQYF. The CDR3 bases are TGCGCCAGCAGCTTGGCGGGACAGGGAACGGGGGAGCAGTACTTC. The gene calls are TRBV5-1 and TRBJ2-7, with 9 bases fitting TRBD1. The ends lost 0 bases at V and 7 bases at J; junction bases unmatched: 8. CDR3 length: 15 amino acids. CDR1 is SGHRS, CDR2 YFSETQ, per germline.

The V gene is TRBV18, the J gene TRBJ2-1; 9 bases are shared with TRBD1. The CDR3 has 16 amino acids. Germline loops: CDR1 KGHSH, CDR2 LQKENI. V lost 0 bases and J lost 7; bases outside the gene matches: 7. The CDR3 region is CASSPPKGTGKNEQFF. CDR3 nucleotides: TGTGCCAGCTCACCACCAAAAGGGACAGGGAAAAATGAGCAGTTCTTC.

This chain links TRBV5-6 with TRBJ1-4; maybe TRBD1 (6 bases). CDR3 length: 17 amino acids. Germline values: CDR1 SGHDT, CDR2 YYEEEE. Trimming stripped 1 base from V and 7 bases from J, with 20 bases between. The CDR3 DNA follows: TGTGCCAGCAGCTTGTACCCCACCCGTGGCAGGGGTGAAAAACTGTTTTTT. Its protein is CASSLYPTRGRGEKLFF. The entire variable domain, with the rest obtained from reference TRBV5-6 and TRBJ1-4, is as follows: DAGVTQSPTHLIKTRGQQVTLRCSPKSGHDTVSWYQQALGQGPQFIFQYYEEEERQRGNFPDRFSGHQFPNYSSELNVNALLLGDSALYLCASSLYPTRGRGEKLFFGSGTQLSVL.

This clone was counted between two and nine times. The chain carries TRBV7-2 and TRBJ2-5, with TRBD2 matching over 10 bases. J gave up 2 bases and V 4 bases, and 4 bases lay outside the gene matches. The germline CDR1 and CDR2 sequences are SGHTA and FQGNSA. The CDR3 is 15 amino acids. CDR3 DNA: TGTGCCAGCAGCTCTAGCGGGGGCCAACAAGAGACCCAGTACTTC. It yields the protein CASSSSGGQQETQYF. Filled out from reference TRBV7-2 and TRBJ2-5, the complete variable domain reads GAGVSQSPSNKVTEKGKDVELRCDPISGHTALYWYRQSLGQGLEFLIYFQGNSAPDKSGLPSDRFSAERTGGSVSTLTIQRTQQEDSAVYLCASSSSGGQQETQYFGPGTRLLVL.

This chain uses TRBV20-1 with TRBJ1-1; 8 nucleotides align to TRBD1. There are 11 residues in the CDR3. Germline values: CDR1 DFQATT, CDR2 SNEGSKA (reference sequence). With 3 bases clipped from V and 10 bases from J, the junction kept 4 bases outside the gene matches. The CDR3 spells CSARSDRGAFF. The CDR3 nucleotides read TGCAGTGCTAGGTCCGACAGGGGAGCTTTCTTT.

V and J are TRBV7-2 and TRBJ2-7; D gene uncertain. The CDR3 is 14 amino acids. Looked up from germline, CDR1 is SGHTA and CDR2 is FQGNSA. Trimming took off 2 bases at V and 2 bases at J, with 10 bases between the two ends. The DNA of the CDR3 is TGTGCCAGCAGCTTATTTTTCGAGACCTACGAGCAGTACTTC. Residues: CASSLFFETYEQYF.

The CDR3 loop reads CSVGRIGQGAFAEAFF. Written as DNA, the CDR3 is TGCAGCGTTGGAAGAATAGGACAGGGGGCGTTCGCTGAAGCTTTCTTT. J is TRBJ1-1 and V is TRBV29-1; TRBD1 agrees at 11 bases. Trimming took 4 bases from V and 6 from J; bases not matched to a gene: 13. The CDR3 loop spans 16 amino acids. CDR1 is SQVTM and CDR2 is ANQGSEA in the germline V gene. Full variable domain (remainder filled in from reference TRBV29-1 and TRBJ1-1): SAVISQKPSRDICQRGTSLTIQCQVDSQVTMMFWYRQQPGQSLTLIATANQGSEATYESGFVIDKFPISRPNLTFSTLTVSNMSPEDSSIYLCSVGRIGQGAFAEAFFGQGTRLTVV.

The rearrangement joins TRBV2 to TRBJ2-3, with unresolved D. Germline V gene data show CDR1 as SNHLY and CDR2 as FYNNEI. The CDR3 runs 15 residues. Trimming cost V 2 bases and J 2 bases, with 11 bases left between them. CDR3 coding DNA: TGTGCCAGCAGTGAAATTGGGCACCCCACAGATACGCAGTATTTT. Encoded protein: CASSEIGHPTDTQYF.

The V and J genes are TRBV2 and TRBJ1-6; TRBD1 is a possible D gene (5 bases). V lost 6 bases and J 1 base, leaving 13 bases between the germline ends. This CDR3 has 16 residues. Germline V CDR1 and CDR2: SNHLY, FYNNEI. This CDR3 is CASSPSRGSYNSPLHF. The CDR3 nucleotides are TGTGCCAGCAGCCCGAGTCGGGGGTCCTATAATTCACCCCTCCACTTT. The full variable domain, its missing parts supplied by reference TRBV2 and TRBJ1-6, is EPEVTQTPSHQVTQMGQEVILRCVPISNHLYFYWYRQILGQKVEFLVSFYNNEISEKSEIFDDQFSVERPDGSNFTLKIRSTKLEDSAMYFCASSPSRGSYNSPLHFGNGTRLTVT.

This clone was seen once. The chain recombines TRBV5-6 with TRBJ2-1; D unclear. V shed 7 bases and J shed 2 bases, with 10 bases lying between them. CDR1 SGHDT and CDR2 YYEEEE come from the germline V gene. CDR3 length equals 13 residues. The CDR3 protein is CASAMTPYNEQFF. In DNA, the CDR3 is TGTGCCAGCGCCATGACACCCTACAATGAGCAGTTCTTC.

The V call is TRBV2, the J call TRBJ2-5, with 9 bases lining up with TRBD1. Trimming at V came to 7 bases and at J to 2 bases, leaving 8 bases not matched to a gene. The CDR3 length is 15 residues. Looked up from germline, CDR1 is SNHLY and CDR2 is FYNNEI. CDR3 in amino acids: CASTPGQGIQETQYF. As DNA, the CDR3 is TGTGCCAGCACCCCTGGACAGGGGATTCAAGAGACCCAGTACTTC.

The chain employs TRBV9 and TRBJ2-5; 16 nucleotides align to TRBD2. The germline V gene encodes CDR1 SGDLS and CDR2 YYNGEE. The CDR3 is 23 amino acids. V shed 4 bases, J shed 5 bases, and the junction held 26 bases outside the gene matches. CDR3 in amino acids: CASSPRTGEITGTSGRAWETQYF. The CDR3 region has the DNA TGTGCCAGCAGCCCCAGGACAGGGGAGATAACCGGGACTAGCGGGAGGGCCTGGGAGACCCAGTACTTC.

This chain connects TRBV6-1 to TRBJ1-2, with 12 positions matching TRBD1. V was pared by 4 bases and J by 7 bases, with 7 bases of the junction left unmatched. In germline, CDR1 is MNHNS, CDR2 SASEGT. The length of the CDR3 is 15 residues. CDR3 region: CASSGAGTGGGGYTF. CDR3 DNA: TGTGCCAGCAGTGGAGCCGGGACAGGGGGCGGTGGCTACACCTTC.

The chain has TRBV2 and TRBJ1-1; maybe TRBD1 (5 bases). There are 16 residues in the CDR3. Per germline, CDR1 SNHLY and CDR2 FYNNEI. Deletions cut 4 bases from V and 3 bases from J, with 18 bases between. The CDR3 sequence: CASSGAGPTLDTEAFF. As DNA, the CDR3 is TGTGCCAGCAGTGGGGCAGGGCCAACCTTGGACACTGAAGCTTTCTTT.

This clone has just one count. The CDR3 loop is CASSPSGNYEQYF. Here the CDR3 DNA reads TGCGCCAGCAGCCCCAGCGGTAACTACGAGCAGTACTTC. V and J are TRBV4-1 and TRBJ2-7, with D tentatively TRBD2 (5 bases). With 4 bases removed from V and 3 bases from J, the gap between germline ends came to 10 bases. CDR1 and CDR2 from the germline V gene are MGHRA and YSYEKL. The CDR3 covers 13 residues.

The V call is TRBV28, the J call TRBJ2-6; possible D gene TRBD1, 5 bases. Per germline, CDR1 MDHEN and CDR2 SYDVKM. Trimming cost V 3 bases and J 0 bases, with 18 bases left between them. The CDR3 runs to 19 residues. CDR3 nucleotides: TGTGCCAGCAGTTTCATTAGTCAGGGCGAATCCTCTGGGGCCAACGTCCTGACTTTC. This gives the protein CASSFISQGESSGANVLTF.

The chain uses TRBV5-1 and TRBJ2-7; 7 bases are shared with TRBD1. Germline V CDR1 and CDR2: SGHRS, YFSETQ. V shed 0 bases, J shed 3 bases, and the junction held 6 bases outside the gene matches. This CDR3 region has 15 residues. CDR3 amino acids: CASSLAGTVGYEQYF. In nucleotides, the CDR3 is TGCGCCAGCAGCTTGGCCGGGACAGTGGGCTACGAGCAGTACTTC.

The chain has TRBV19 and TRBJ1-5; tentatively, D is TRBD1 (5 bases). V lost 7 bases and J 0 bases, leaving 10 bases between the germline ends. The germline gives CDR1 LNHDA, CDR2 SQIVND (reference sequence). This CDR3 spans 14 amino acids. CDR3 bases: TGTGCCAGTATACGGGGGATTAGCAATCAGCCCCAGCATTTT. Its translation is CASIRGISNQPQHF.

This clone appeared once. This sequence joins TRBV2 and TRBJ2-6; tentatively, D is TRBD1 (6 bases). Germline V gene sequence: CDR1 SNHLY, CDR2 FYNNEI. The CDR3 runs 17 residues. V lost 6 bases to trimming and J lost 0 bases, with 15 bases between them. Written as DNA, the CDR3 is TGTGCCAGCAGCTCGGGACATATCAACTCTGGGGCCAACGTCCTGACTTTC. It codes for CASSSGHINSGANVLTF.